This TCR beta chain stems from a study of neoadjuvant anti-PD-1 for oral cavity cancer. Per germline, CDR1 SNHLY and CDR2 FYNNEI. V was trimmed by 8 bases and J by 2 bases, leaving 15 bases between them. The CDR3 extends over 14 amino acids. Libraries were prepared by immunoSEQ multiplex PCR; TCRdb keeps only in-frame clonotypes and omits some of them. Of about 16,000 clones listed, around 72% are singletons. V is TRBV2 and J is TRBJ1-1; the D is unclear. The sequencing used PBMCs, collected before nivolumab (anti-PD-1) treatment. The clonotype was recovered from a person aged 40 to 85 with oral cavity squamous cell carcinoma. Here the CDR3 reads CASLHSEANTEAFF. CDR3 coding DNA: TGTGCCAGCCTTCACAGCGAGGCAAACACTGAAGCTTTCTTT.